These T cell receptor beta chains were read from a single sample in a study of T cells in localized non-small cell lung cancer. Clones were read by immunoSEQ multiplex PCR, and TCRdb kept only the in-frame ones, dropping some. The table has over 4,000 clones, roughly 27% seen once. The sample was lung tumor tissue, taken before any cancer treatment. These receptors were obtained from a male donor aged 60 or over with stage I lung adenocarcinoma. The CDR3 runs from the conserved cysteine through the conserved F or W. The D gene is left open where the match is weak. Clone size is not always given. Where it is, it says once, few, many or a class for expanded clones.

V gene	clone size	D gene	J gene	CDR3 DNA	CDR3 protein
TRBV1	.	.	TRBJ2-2	TGCGCCAGCAGCCCTTTCCAGACAGGACGTAACACCGGGGAGCTGTTTTTT	CASSPFQTGRNTGELFF
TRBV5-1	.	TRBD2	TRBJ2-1	TGCGCCAGCAGCTCCGGGTTAGCGGGGGGGCTGAATGAGCAGTTCTTC	CASSSGLAGGLNEQFF
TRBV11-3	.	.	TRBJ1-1	TGTGCCAGCAGCTTAGAACAGGGAGGGATGAACACTGAAGCTTTCTTT	CASSLEQGGMNTEAFF
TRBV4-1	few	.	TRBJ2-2	TGCGCCAGCAGCCCGAAGGGGGTGAGACGGACCGGGGAGCTGTTTTTT	CASSPKGVRRTGELFF
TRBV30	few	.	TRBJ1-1	TGTGCCTGGGACAGAGGAACATGGGAAGCTTTCTTT	CAWDRGTWEAFF
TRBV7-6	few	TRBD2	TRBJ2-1	TGTGCCAGCAGCTTAGTTAGCGGGGATTCCTACAATGAGCAGTTCTTC	CASSLVSGDSYNEQFF
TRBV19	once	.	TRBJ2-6	TGTGCCAGTAGCCCCCAAGGCTCTGGGGCCAACGTCCTGACTTTC	CASSPQGSGANVLTF
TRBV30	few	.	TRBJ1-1	TGTGCCTGGAGTGTACGACTTCGGGGAGCTGAAGCTTTCTTT	CAWSVRLRGAEAFF
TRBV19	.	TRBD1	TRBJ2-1	TGTGCCAGTAGTCCGGGACAGGGGTACCCACACGCGTTCTTC	CASSPGQGYPHAFF
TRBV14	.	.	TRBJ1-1	TGTGCCAGCAGCCAACTTACGGGGGGGGCCACTGAAGCTTTCTTT	CASSQLTGGATEAFF
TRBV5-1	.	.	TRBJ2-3	TGCGCCAGCAGCTTGAACGGCCGCCCAGAAACAGATACGCAGTATTTT	CASSLNGRPETDTQYF
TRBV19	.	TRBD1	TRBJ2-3	TGTGCCAGTAGAGACAGGGTCAGGGACACAGATACGCAGTATTTT	CASRDRVRDTDTQYF
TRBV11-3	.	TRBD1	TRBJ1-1	TGTGCCAGCAGCTCGACAGGGAAGAACACTGAAGCTTTCTTT	CASSSTGKNTEAFF
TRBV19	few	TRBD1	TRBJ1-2	TGTGCCAGTAGTACACAGGGGCCGCGTGATAACTATGGCTACACCTTC	CASSTQGPRDNYGYTF
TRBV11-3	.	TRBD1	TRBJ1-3	TGTGCCAGCAGCTCAAGGACAGGGCGTGCGGACACCATATATTTT	CASSSRTGRADTIYF
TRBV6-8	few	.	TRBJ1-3	TGTGCCAGCAGTACCGGACAGGGAAACACCATATATTTT	CASSTGQGNTIYF
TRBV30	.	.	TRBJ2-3	TGTGCCTGGTATAGCGGCCCTAGCACAGATACGCAGTATTTT	CAWYSGPSTDTQYF
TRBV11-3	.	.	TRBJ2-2	TGTGCCAGCATTCCCGGAGGGAACACCGGGGAGCTGTTTTTT	CASIPGGNTGELFF
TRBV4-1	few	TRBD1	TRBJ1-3	TGCGCCAGCAGCCAGATTCTAAACAGGGGCGCGGCTGGAAACACCATATATTTT	CASSQILNRGAAGNTIYF
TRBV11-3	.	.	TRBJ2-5	TGTGCCAGCAGCCCCTGGGGGGGACAGGAGACCCAGTACTTC	CASSPWGGQETQYF
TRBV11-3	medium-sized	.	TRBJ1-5	TGTGCCAGCAGCGTGGACCCTTATAGCAATCAGCCCCAGCATTTT	CASSVDPYSNQPQHF
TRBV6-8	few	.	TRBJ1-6	TGTGCCAGCAGTTACGCAGGGATGACAAGTTCACCCCTCCACTTT	CASSYAGMTSSPLHF
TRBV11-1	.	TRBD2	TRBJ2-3	TGTGCCAGCAGCAGAAGGTCGGCTAGCGGGAACACAGATACGCAGTATTTT	CASSRRSASGNTDTQYF
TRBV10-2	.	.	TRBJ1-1	TGCGCCAGCAAAGAGGGAAGGGCGGGGGACACTGAAGCTTTCTTT	CASKEGRAGDTEAFF
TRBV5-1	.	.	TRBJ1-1	TGCGCCAGCAGCTTGGCAGGCGGGAACACTGAAGCTTTCTTT	CASSLAGGNTEAFF
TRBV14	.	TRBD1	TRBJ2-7	TGTGCCAGCAGCCATGGACCAGGACAGGGGAAGAGGGAGCAGTACTTC	CASSHGPGQGKREQYF
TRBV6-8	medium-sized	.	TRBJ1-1	TGTGCCAGCAGTTGGGGAGGGGACACTGAAGCTTTCTTT	CASSWGGDTEAFF
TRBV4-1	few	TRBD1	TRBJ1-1	TGCGCCAGCAGCCAATACAGGGGAGGTACTGAAGCTTTCTTT	CASSQYRGGTEAFF
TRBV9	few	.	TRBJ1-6	TGTGCCAGCAGCGTCAGGGGAAGCTCCTATAATTCACCCCTCCACTTT	CASSVRGSSYNSPLHF
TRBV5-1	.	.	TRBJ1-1	TGCGCCAGCAGCTCATACGGGACACTTGAAGAGGCTTTCTTT	CASSSYGTLEEAFF
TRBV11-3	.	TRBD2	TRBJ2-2	TGTGCCAGCAGCCAAGTCTCCAGCGGGGGCTTGAAAGCGGGGGAGCTGTTTTTT	CASSQVSSGGLKAGELFF